The TCR beta chain described here comes from a study of CD8+ T cells in alopecia areata. Study information: Patients in the treated group were given tofacitinib by mouth, 5 to 10 mg twice a day. Study-wide results and caveats: Compared with normal scalp, lesional scalp had higher clonality and more expanded CD8+ clones. Clonality in the scalp and expanded CD8+ clones ranked among the top 100 were significantly decreased by tofacitinib. Persistence in scalp and blood during tofacitinib was observed for many expanded lesional clones.

This sample's treatment: oral pan-JAK inhibitor, 5-10 mg twice daily. cDNA prepared by RNA extraction and subsequent reverse transcription served as the template for sequencing. TCRdb's copy holds only in-frame clones and misses some; the assay was immunoSEQ multiplex PCR. The sample consists of 150,000 to 200,000 clones, 60% to 75% of them appearing once. The CDR3 loop spans 14 amino acids. V gave up 6 bases and J gave up 0 bases, with 8 bases separating them. CDR1 is LNHDA and CDR2 is SQIVND in the germline V gene (reference sequence). As regards this clone: Its antigen is unidentified.

Sequencing was performed on CD4+ T cells sorted from blood, taken at week 24, from a patient treated with tofacitinib. The V and J genes are TRBV19 and TRBJ2-2; D remains ambiguous. This TCR was sampled from a human donor with alopecia areata. Here the CDR3 DNA reads TGTGCCAGTAGAGGCAGTACGAACACCGGGGAGCTGTTTTTT. Translation: CASRGSTNTGELFF.